This passage covers 19 T cell receptor beta chains from one sample sequenced in a study of cytomegalovirus exposure and HLA in healthy donors (dated by TCRdb to 2016 to 2017). The protocol used for the library was the immunoSEQ multiplex PCR assay. TCRdb carries this immuneACCESS record with in-frame sequences only. Its versions omit some clonotypes, under half of them owing to an unresolved V gene in the studies checked, with the rest unexplained. The sample profile shows fewer than 90,000 clones; less than 95% of them were found once. The ten largest clones add up to roughly 3.3% of the sample. Material: PBMCs. The source is a woman between 18 and 30 years old in good health and CMV-seropositive.

The V and J genes are TRBV11-2 and TRBJ2-1; a weak D match, TRBD2 (6 bases). This CDR3 spans 14 amino acids. Germline lookup yields CDR1 SGHAT and CDR2 FQNNGV. The V end was cut by 3 bases, the J end by 4 bases, with 10 bases between. The CDR3 region is CASSFGTVYNEQFF. Written as DNA, the CDR3 is TGTGCCAGCAGCTTCGGGACTGTATACAATGAGCAGTTCTTC.

The chain links TRBV19 to TRBJ1-5; D is uncertain. The CDR3 totals 13 residues. V lost 3 bases and J 5 bases, leaving 8 bases between the germline ends. CDR1 is LNHDA, CDR2 SQIVND, per germline (reference sequence). The CDR3 DNA follows: TGTGCCAGTAGTATCCTCCCCTATCAGCCCCAGCATTTT. Its protein product is CASSILPYQPQHF.

The rearrangement uses TRBV7-2 and TRBJ2-1, with 11 positions matching TRBD2. Germline CDR1 and CDR2: SGHTA and FQGNSA. This CDR3 is 16 amino acids long. After removal of 5 bases from V and 1 base from J, the junction contained 4 bases not matched to a gene. CDR3 in DNA: TGTGCCAGCAGCCTGATAGCGGGGGGGTCCTACAATGAGCAGTTCTTC. Protein sequence: CASSLIAGGSYNEQFF.

The rearrangement uses TRBV5-1 and TRBJ1-2; TRBD1 aligns across 8 bases. J gave up 3 bases and V 0 bases, and 4 bases lay outside the gene matches. Germline-derived CDR1 and CDR2 are SGHRS and YFSETQ. The CDR3 length is 15 residues. The CDR3 nucleotides read TGCGCCAGCAGCTTGGCGGGACAGGACTACTATGGCTACACCTTC. It yields the protein CASSLAGQDYYGYTF.

V usage is TRBV28 and J usage is TRBJ1-3, with 9 bases that match TRBD1. The CDR3 loop spans 15 amino acids. Germline lookup yields CDR1 MDHEN and CDR2 SYDVKM. With V trimmed by 4 bases and J by 6 bases, 7 bases remained unmatched. The CDR3 loop reads CASSSPGTGTNTIYF. The DNA for the CDR3 is TGTGCCAGCAGTTCCCCCGGGACAGGGACAAACACCATATATTTT.

The chain links TRBV7-2 to TRBJ1-3; 7 bases are shared with TRBD1. Trimming cost V 3 bases and J 2 bases; bases outside gene matches: 1. The CDR3 totals 14 residues. Germline CDR1 reads SGHTA; CDR2 reads FQGNSA. CDR3 region: CASSFTGAGNTIYF. As DNA, the CDR3 is TGTGCCAGCAGCTTTACAGGGGCTGGAAACACCATATATTTT.

The chain uses TRBV6-1 and TRBJ2-7, with 9 bases identical to TRBD2. Germline V gives CDR1 MNHNS, CDR2 SASEGT. The V gene end was trimmed by 4 bases and the J gene end by 7 bases; junction bases not matched to a gene: 11. The CDR3 runs to 15 residues. CDR3 nucleotides: TGTGCCAGCAGTGGGAACCGGGCGGGAGGGGGAGAGCAGTACTTC. Its protein is CASSGNRAGGGEQYF.

The chain employs TRBV7-2 and TRBJ1-1, with 7 bases aligning to TRBD1. The germline gives CDR1 SGHTA, CDR2 FQGNSA. The CDR3 consists of 15 residues. With V trimmed by 5 bases and J by 0 bases, 6 bases remained unmatched. CDR3 amino acids: CASSLRTGVNTEAFF. CDR3 DNA: TGTGCCAGCAGCCTCCGGACAGGAGTGAACACTGAAGCTTTCTTT.

This chain joins TRBV9 and TRBJ2-7; 10 nucleotides match TRBD1. The CDR3 is 14 amino acids. Losses at the gene ends were 4 bases for V and 7 bases for J; bases not matched to a gene: 8. Germline lookup yields CDR1 SGDLS and CDR2 YYNGEE. CDR3 loop: CASSFRDRGKEQYF. For the CDR3, the DNA is TGTGCCAGCAGCTTCCGGGACAGGGGAAAGGAGCAGTACTTC.

The chain employs TRBV11-3 and TRBJ2-5, with TRBD2 matching 8 bases. Germline loops: CDR1 SGHNT, CDR2 YENEEA. V was pared by 1 base and J by 2 bases, with 6 bases of the junction left unmatched. There are 16 residues in the CDR3. CDR3 residues: CASSLGSSGGQETQYF. In DNA, the CDR3 is TGTGCCAGCAGCTTAGGGTCGAGCGGGGGACAAGAGACCCAGTACTTC.

The DNA of the CDR3 is TGTGCCAGCAGCTTCGGACAGGGGGCTTTTGAAAAACTGTTTTTT. This translates into CASSFGQGAFEKLFF. This chain links TRBV13 with TRBJ1-4; TRBD1 agrees at 11 bases. Germline CDR1 reads PRHDT; CDR2 reads FYEKMQ (reference sequence). V shed 3 bases and J 7 bases; nucleotides not matched to a gene: 4. The CDR3 contains 15 residues.

J is TRBJ2-6 and V is TRBV18; D possibly corresponds to TRBD1 (6 bases). The V gene's germline CDR1 is KGHSH and CDR2 LQKENI. CDR3 size: 18 residues. Trimming removed 1 base at V and 3 bases at J, with 16 bases between. CDR3: CASSPRARGGGGANVLTF. The CDR3 coding sequence is TGTGCCAGCTCACCACGGGCCCGAGGGGGTGGTGGGGCCAACGTCCTGACTTTC.

This chain connects TRBV29-1 to TRBJ1-4; a weak D match, TRBD1 (6 bases). In germline, CDR1 is SQVTM, CDR2 ANQGSEA. V lost 6 bases, J lost 4 bases, and 21 bases lay in between. The CDR3 extends over 16 amino acids. The CDR3 reads CSVSGDPDTRNEKLFF. Written as DNA, the CDR3 is TGCAGCGTCTCAGGGGATCCTGATACCCGTAATGAAAAACTGTTTTTT.

The chain links TRBV7-8 to TRBJ1-1; 9 bases are shared with TRBD1. The V gene's germline CDR1 is SGHVS and CDR2 FQNEAQ. CDR3 length: 14 residues. V lost 10 bases and J lost 7; bases outside the gene matches: 13. The CDR3 DNA sequence: TGTGCCACCCTCAAGGGGACAGGGCTAGGTGAAGCTTTCTTT. Protein: CATLKGTGLGEAFF.

This clone was observed a single time. The chain links TRBV5-4 to TRBJ1-2, with D maybe TRBD1 (6 bases). In germline, CDR1 is SGHNT, CDR2 YYREEE (reference sequence). With 4 bases removed from V and 5 bases from J, the gap between germline ends came to 21 bases. The CDR3 runs 16 residues. CDR3 amino acids: CASSPQGGVPGYGYTF. The DNA for the CDR3 is TGTGCCAGCAGCCCCCAAGGGGGGGTTCCAGGGTATGGCTACACCTTC.

The V call is TRBV11-2, the J call TRBJ2-2; 8 nucleotides agree with TRBD1. V was pared by 4 bases and J by 2 bases, with 6 bases of the junction left unmatched. This CDR3 spans 16 amino acids. Germline values: CDR1 SGHAT, CDR2 FQNNGV. The CDR3 bases are TGTGCCAGCAGCTGGACAGGGACCGTTAACACCGGGGAGCTGTTTTTT. Protein sequence: CASSWTGTVNTGELFF.

This chain connects TRBV30 to TRBJ1-2; 8 nucleotides match TRBD1. This CDR3 is built from 14 residues. Germline V lookup: CDR1 GTSNPN, CDR2 SVGIG (reference sequence). V lost 2 bases, J lost 3 bases, and 5 bases stayed unmatched. In DNA form, the CDR3 reads TGTGCCTGGAGTACCGGGACAGGAGACTATGGCTACACCTTC. Translated, it gives CAWSTGTGDYGYTF.

The chain couples TRBV6-5 to TRBJ1-1; D not resolved. Germline loops: CDR1 MNHEY, CDR2 SVGAGI. The V gene lost 5 bases and the J gene lost 3 bases, with 16 bases spanning the gap. This CDR3 has 15 amino acids. The CDR3 coding sequence is TGTGCCAGCAGTCCCGACCGGCGGTGGGACACTGAAGCTTTCTTT. Amino acids: CASSPDRRWDTEAFF.

This chain joins TRBV9 and TRBJ2-7, with 11 bases lining up with TRBD2. The CDR3 sequence is 16 residues long. Germline loops: CDR1 SGDLS, CDR2 YYNGEE. J gave up 3 bases and V 4 bases, and 9 bases lay outside the gene matches. CDR3 amino acids: CASSSGTSGSGYEQYF. The CDR3 nucleotides are TGTGCCAGCAGCTCCGGGACTAGCGGATCTGGCTACGAGCAGTACTTC.